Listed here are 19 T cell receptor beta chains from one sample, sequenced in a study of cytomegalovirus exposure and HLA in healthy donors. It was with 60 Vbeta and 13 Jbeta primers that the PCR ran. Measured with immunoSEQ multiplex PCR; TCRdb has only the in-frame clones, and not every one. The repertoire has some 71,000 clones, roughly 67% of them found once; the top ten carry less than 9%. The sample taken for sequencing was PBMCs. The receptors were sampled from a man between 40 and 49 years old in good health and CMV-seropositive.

In DNA form, the CDR3 reads TGTGCCAGCAGTTACTCGCGCGGCTCCTATAATTCACCCCTCCACTTT. As protein: CASSYSRGSYNSPLHF. V and J are TRBV6-5 and TRBJ1-6; no reliable D call. Germline V gene lookup returns CDR1 MNHEY and CDR2 SVGAGI. The CDR3 is 16 amino acids. Trimming shortened V by 0 bases and J by 0 bases, and 6 bases separated the two germline ends.

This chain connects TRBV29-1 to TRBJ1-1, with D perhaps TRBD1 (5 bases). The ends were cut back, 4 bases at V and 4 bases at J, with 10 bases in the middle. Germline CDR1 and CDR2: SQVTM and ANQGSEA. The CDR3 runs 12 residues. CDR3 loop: CSVGGRGTEAFF. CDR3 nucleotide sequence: TGCAGCGTTGGAGGGAGGGGCACTGAAGCTTTCTTT.

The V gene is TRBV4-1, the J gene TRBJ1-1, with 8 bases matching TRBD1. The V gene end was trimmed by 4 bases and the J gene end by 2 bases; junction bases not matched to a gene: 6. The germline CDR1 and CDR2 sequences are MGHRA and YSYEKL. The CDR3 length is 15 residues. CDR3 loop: CASSPLGTGNTEAFF. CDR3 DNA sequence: TGCGCCAGCAGCCCTCTGGGGACAGGCAACACTGAAGCTTTCTTT.

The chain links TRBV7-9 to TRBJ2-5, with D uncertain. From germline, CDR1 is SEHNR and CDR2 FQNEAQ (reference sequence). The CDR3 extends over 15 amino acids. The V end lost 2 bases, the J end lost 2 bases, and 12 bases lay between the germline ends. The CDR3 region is CASSLRFGHQETQYF. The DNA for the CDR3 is TGTGCCAGCAGCTTAAGGTTTGGGCATCAAGAGACCCAGTACTTC.

CDR3 region: CASSLRDSIGELFF. The CDR3 DNA sequence: TGTGCCAGCAGTTTAAGGGACTCCATCGGGGAGCTGTTTTTT. The chain carries TRBV27 and TRBJ2-2; D may be TRBD2 (6 bases). In germline, CDR1 is MNHEY, CDR2 SMNVEV (reference sequence). The V end lost 2 bases, the J end lost 7 bases, and 11 bases lay between the germline ends. This CDR3 has 14 amino acids.

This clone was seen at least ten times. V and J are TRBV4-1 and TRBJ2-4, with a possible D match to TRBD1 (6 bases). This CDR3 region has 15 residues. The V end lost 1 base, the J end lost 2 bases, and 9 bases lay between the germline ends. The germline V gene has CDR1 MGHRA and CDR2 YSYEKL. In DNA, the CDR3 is TGCGCCAGCAGCCAAGGTGGGGGCTCCAAAAACATTCAGTACTTC. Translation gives CASSQGGGSKNIQYF.

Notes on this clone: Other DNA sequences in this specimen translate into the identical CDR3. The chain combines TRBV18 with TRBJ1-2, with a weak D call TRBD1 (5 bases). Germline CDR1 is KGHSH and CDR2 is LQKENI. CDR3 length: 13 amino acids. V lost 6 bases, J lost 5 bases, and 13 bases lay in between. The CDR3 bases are TGTGCCAGCTCCCCTGGGGCGGTGTATGGCTACACCTTC. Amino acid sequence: CASSPGAVYGYTF.

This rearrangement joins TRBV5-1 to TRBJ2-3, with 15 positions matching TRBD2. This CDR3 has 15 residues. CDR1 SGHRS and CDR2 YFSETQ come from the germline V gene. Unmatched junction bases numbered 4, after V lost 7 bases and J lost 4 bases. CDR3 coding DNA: TGCGCCAGCCACCGGACTAGCGGGAGGGCAGATACGCAGTATTTT. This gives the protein CASHRTSGRADTQYF.

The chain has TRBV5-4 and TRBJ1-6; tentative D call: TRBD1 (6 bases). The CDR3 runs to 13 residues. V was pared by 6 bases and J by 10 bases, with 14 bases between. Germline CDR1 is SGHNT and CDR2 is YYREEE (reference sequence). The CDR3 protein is CASTRGAGSPLHF. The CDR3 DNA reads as TGTGCCAGCACCCGGGGGGCGGGGTCACCCCTCCACTTT.

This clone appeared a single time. Here the CDR3 reads CASRTEVNTEAFF. The DNA for the CDR3 is TGTGCCAGCAGGACAGAGGTGAACACTGAAGCTTTCTTT. V is TRBV2 and J is TRBJ1-1, with D perhaps TRBD1 (5 bases). The CDR3 totals 13 residues. From germline, CDR1 is SNHLY and CDR2 FYNNEI. Trimming took off 6 bases at V and 0 bases at J, with 8 bases between the two ends.

This chain's CDR3 is CASSSRFGEETQYF. For the CDR3, the DNA is TGTGCCAGCAGCTCCCGCTTCGGGGAAGAGACCCAGTACTTC. The chain recombines TRBV7-8 with TRBJ2-5, with D possibly matching TRBD2 (5 bases). CDR1 and CDR2 from the germline V gene are SGHVS and FQNEAQ. The CDR3 is made up of 14 amino acids. V lost 4 bases to trimming and J lost 3 bases, with 12 bases between them. Complete variable domain (other parts from reference TRBV7-8 and TRBJ2-5): GAGVSQSPRYKVAKRGQDVALRCDPISGHVSLFWYQQALGQGPEFLTYFQNEAQLDKSGLPSDRFFAERPEGSVSTLKIQRTQQEDSAVYLCASSSRFGEETQYFGPGTRLLVL.

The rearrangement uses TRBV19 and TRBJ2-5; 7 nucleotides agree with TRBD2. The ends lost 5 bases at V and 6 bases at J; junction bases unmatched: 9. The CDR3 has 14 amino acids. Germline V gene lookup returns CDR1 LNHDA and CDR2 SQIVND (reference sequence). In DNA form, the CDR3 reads TGTGCCAGTAGTGCGGACCGGCGGGGGAAGACCCAGTACTTC. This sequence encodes CASSADRRGKTQYF.

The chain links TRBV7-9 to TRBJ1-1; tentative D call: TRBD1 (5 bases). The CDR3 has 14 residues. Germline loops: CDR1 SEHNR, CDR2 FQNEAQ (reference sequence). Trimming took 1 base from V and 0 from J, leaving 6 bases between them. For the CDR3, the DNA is TGTGCCAGCAGCTTAGGGACACTGAACACTGAAGCTTTCTTT. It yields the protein CASSLGTLNTEAFF.

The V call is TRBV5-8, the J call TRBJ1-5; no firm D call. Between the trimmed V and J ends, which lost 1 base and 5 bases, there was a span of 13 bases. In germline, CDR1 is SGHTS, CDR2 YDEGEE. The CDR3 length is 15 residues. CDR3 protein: CASSLHRGGHQPQHF. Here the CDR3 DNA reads TGTGCCAGCAGCTTGCATAGAGGTGGCCATCAGCCCCAGCATTTT.

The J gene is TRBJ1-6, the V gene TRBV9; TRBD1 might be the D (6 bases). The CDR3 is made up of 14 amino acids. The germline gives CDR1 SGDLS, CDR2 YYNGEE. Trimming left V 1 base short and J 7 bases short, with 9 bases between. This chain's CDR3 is CASSVRQVNSPLHF. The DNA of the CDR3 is TGTGCCAGCAGCGTAAGACAGGTCAATTCACCCCTCCACTTT.

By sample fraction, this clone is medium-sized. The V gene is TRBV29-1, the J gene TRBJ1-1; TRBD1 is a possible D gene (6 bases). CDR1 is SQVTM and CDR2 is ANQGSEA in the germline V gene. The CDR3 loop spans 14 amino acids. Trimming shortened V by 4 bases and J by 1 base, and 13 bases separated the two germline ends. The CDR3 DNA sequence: TGCAGCGTTGCCACAGGGTGGCCGAACACTGAAGCTTTCTTT. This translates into CSVATGWPNTEAFF. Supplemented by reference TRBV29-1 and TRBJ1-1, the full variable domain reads SAVISQKPSRDICQRGTSLTIQCQVDSQVTMMFWYRQQPGQSLTLIATANQGSEATYESGFVIDKFPISRPNLTFSTLTVSNMSPEDSSIYLCSVATGWPNTEAFFGQGTRLTVV.

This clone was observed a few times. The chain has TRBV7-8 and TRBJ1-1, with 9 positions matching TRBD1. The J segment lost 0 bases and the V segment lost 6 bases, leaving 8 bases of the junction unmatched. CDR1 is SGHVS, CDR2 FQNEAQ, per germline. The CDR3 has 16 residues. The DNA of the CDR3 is TGTGCCAGCAGTCAGTCCGGGACAGGGATGAACACTGAAGCTTTCTTT. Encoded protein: CASSQSGTGMNTEAFF.

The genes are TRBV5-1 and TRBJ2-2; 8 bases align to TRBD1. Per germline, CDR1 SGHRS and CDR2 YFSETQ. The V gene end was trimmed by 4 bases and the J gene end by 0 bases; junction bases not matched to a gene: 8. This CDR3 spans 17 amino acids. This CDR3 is CASSPGQGMTNTGELFF. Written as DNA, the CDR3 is TGCGCCAGCAGCCCCGGACAGGGTATGACGAACACCGGGGAGCTGTTTTTT.

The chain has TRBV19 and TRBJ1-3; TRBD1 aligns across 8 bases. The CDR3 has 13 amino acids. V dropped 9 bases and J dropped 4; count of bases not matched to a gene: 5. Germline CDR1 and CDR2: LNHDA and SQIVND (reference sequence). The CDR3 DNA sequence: TGTGCCAGCCAGGGGGCGCGAGGAAACACCATATATTTT. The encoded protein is CASQGARGNTIYF. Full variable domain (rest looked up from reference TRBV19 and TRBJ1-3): DGGITQSPKYLFRKEGQNVTLSCEQNLNHDAMYWYRQDPGQGLRLIYYSQIVNDFQKGDIAEGYSVSREKKESFPLTVTSAQKNPTAFYLCASQGARGNTIYFGEGSWLTVV.